A selection of T cell receptor beta chains follows, all from one sample in a study of T cells after yellow fever vaccination. Each CDR3 protein is one row after TCRdb ran MiXCR on the 5' RACE reads. The table has around 340,000 distinct CDR3 sequences, 8.7% seen once. The sequenced sample was PBMCs, obtained on the day of the first yellow fever vaccination. The receptors come from a man aged 18-30 years who received the YFV17D yellow fever vaccine. CDR3s include the opening cysteine and the closing phenylalanine or tryptophan. A D gene is named only where the DNA matches it firmly. Expanded clones get a size class; other rows say once, few or many, or leave the size out.

D gene: NA
J gene: TRBJ1-2
V gene: TRBV13
clone size: few
CDR3 DNA: TGTGCCAGCACCTGGAAGGAGGGAGGCGATGGCTACACCTTC
CDR3 protein: CASTWKEGGDGYTF

D gene: NA
J gene: TRBJ2-5
V gene: TRBV7-6
clone size: few
CDR3 DNA: TGTGCCAGCAGCTCGCCCGGGGGTCAAAGGGAGACCCAGTACTTC
CDR3 protein: CASSSPGGQRETQYF

D gene: TRBD1
J gene: TRBJ1-4
V gene: TRBV7-9
clone size: few
CDR3 DNA: TGTGCCACCATCCTGGGGGTAACAGGGGAAAATGAAAAACTGTTTTTT
CDR3 protein: CATILGVTGENEKLFF

D gene: TRBD2
J gene: TRBJ2-3
V gene: TRBV5-5
clone size: NA
CDR3 DNA: TGTGCCAGCAGCTCGGGGGGGGCCTGGACAGATACGCAGTATTTT
CDR3 protein: CASSSGGAWTDTQYF

D gene: NA
J gene: TRBJ1-5
V gene: TRBV28
clone size: NA
CDR3 DNA: TGTGCCAGCAGTTTATTATCTGGGCACCAGCCCCAGCATTTT
CDR3 protein: CASSLLSGHQPQHF

D gene: NA
J gene: TRBJ1-4
V gene: TRBV7-9
clone size: few
CDR3 DNA: TGTGCCAGCAGCCCCCGGGGGGTGGAAAAACTGTTTTTT
CDR3 protein: CASSPRGVEKLFF

D gene: TRBD1
J gene: TRBJ2-7
V gene: TRBV7-6
clone size: NA
CDR3 DNA: TGTGCCAGCAGCTTAGCGAGCGGGACAGGGGGCTCCTACGAGCAGTACTTC
CDR3 protein: CASSLASGTGGSYEQYF

D gene: NA
J gene: TRBJ2-6
V gene: TRBV3-1
clone size: NA
CDR3 DNA: TGTGCCACCAGCCAGAACGCGAAGGGGGCCAACGTCCTGACTTTC
CDR3 protein: CATSQNAKGANVLTF

D gene: TRBD2
J gene: TRBJ2-1
V gene: TRBV20-1
clone size: few
CDR3 DNA: TGCAGTGCTGGGGGGGTGGGCTCCTACAATGAGCAGTTCTTC
CDR3 protein: CSAGGVGSYNEQFF

D gene: NA
J gene: TRBJ2-7
V gene: TRBV7-2
clone size: many
CDR3 DNA: TGTGCCAGCAGCACCATTCCCGCGATCGAGCAGTACTTC
CDR3 protein: CASSTIPAIEQYF

D gene: NA
J gene: TRBJ2-3
V gene: TRBV6-2/TRBV6-3
clone size: few
CDR3 DNA: TGTGCCAGCAGTCCTCCGAAGGGGGGAAGCACAGATACGCAGTATTTT
CDR3 protein: CASSPPKGGSTDTQYF

D gene: NA
J gene: TRBJ1-4
V gene: TRBV7-6
clone size: few
CDR3 DNA: TGTGCCAGCAGCTTAGGGGGTGGCCAAGGGAATGAAAAACTGTTTTTT
CDR3 protein: CASSLGGGQGNEKLFF

D gene: NA
J gene: TRBJ2-4
V gene: TRBV29-1
clone size: few
CDR3 DNA: TGCAGCGTTACCCCAGGGGTCAAAAACATTCAGTACTTC
CDR3 protein: CSVTPGVKNIQYF

D gene: NA
J gene: TRBJ2-2
V gene: TRBV7-3
clone size: many
CDR3 DNA: TGTGCCAGCAGCCGGACTGTTAACACCGGGGAGCTGTTTTTT
CDR3 protein: CASSRTVNTGELFF

D gene: NA
J gene: TRBJ2-2
V gene: TRBV19
clone size: many
CDR3 DNA: TGTGCCAGTTGTACCGGGACAACGAACACCGGGGAGCTGTTTTTT
CDR3 protein: CASCTGTTNTGELFF

D gene: NA
J gene: TRBJ1-1
V gene: TRBV19
clone size: NA
CDR3 DNA: TGTGCCAGTAGTGACCAGGGGTTTGGCACTGAAGCTTTCTTT
CDR3 protein: CASSDQGFGTEAFF

D gene: NA
J gene: TRBJ2-1
V gene: TRBV7-9
clone size: NA
CDR3 DNA: TGTGCCAGCAGCAAGCAGGACAGCGCCTACAATGAGCAGTTCTTC
CDR3 protein: CASSKQDSAYNEQFF

D gene: NA
J gene: TRBJ2-6
V gene: TRBV6-6
clone size: NA
CDR3 DNA: TGTGCCAGCAGTACTGGGGCCAACGTCCTGACTTTC
CDR3 protein: CASSTGANVLTF

D gene: NA
J gene: TRBJ2-3
V gene: TRBV10-3
clone size: many
CDR3 DNA: TGTGCCATCAGTGAGTCATCACAGGGCAGCACGCAGTATTTT
CDR3 protein: CAISESSQGSTQYF

D gene: NA
J gene: TRBJ2-5
V gene: TRBV7-2
clone size: many
CDR3 DNA: TGTGCCAGCAGCTTAATTGGGGGGGGGGCGGAGACCCAGTACTTC
CDR3 protein: CASSLIGGGAETQYF

D gene: NA
J gene: TRBJ2-2
V gene: TRBV15
clone size: many
CDR3 DNA: TGTGCCACCAGCGTACCCAAGGATGGGAACGGGGAGCTGTTTTTT
CDR3 protein: CATSVPKDGNGELFF

D gene: TRBD2
J gene: TRBJ2-3
V gene: TRBV20-1
clone size: few
CDR3 DNA: TGCAGTGCTAGCGGTGGGACTACCACAGATACGCAGTATTTT
CDR3 protein: CSASGGTTTDTQYF

D gene: TRBD2
J gene: TRBJ2-3
V gene: TRBV5-4
clone size: many
CDR3 DNA: TGTGCCAGCAGCTTAGCGCGGGGGAGCACAGATACGCAGTATTTT
CDR3 protein: CASSLARGSTDTQYF

D gene: TRBD2
J gene: TRBJ2-2
V gene: TRBV5-1
clone size: NA
CDR3 DNA: TGCGCCAGCAGCTTGGATTATCGGGGGGGAAACACCGGGGAGCTGTTTTTT
CDR3 protein: CASSLDYRGGNTGELFF

D gene: TRBD1
J gene: TRBJ2-5
V gene: TRBV24-1
clone size: many
CDR3 DNA: TGTGCCACCAGTGCCTCTGACAGGGGGACCCAGTACTTC
CDR3 protein: CATSASDRGTQYF

D gene: NA
J gene: TRBJ1-1
V gene: TRBV5-5
clone size: NA
CDR3 DNA: TGTGCCAGCAGCAGGGGGGATCGGAGCACTGAAGCTTTCTTT
CDR3 protein: CASSRGDRSTEAFF

D gene: TRBD1
J gene: TRBJ2-5
V gene: TRBV7-6
clone size: few
CDR3 DNA: TGTGCCAGCAACCAGGACAGGGGGGAGACCCAGTACTTC
CDR3 protein: CASNQDRGETQYF

D gene: NA
J gene: TRBJ1-1
V gene: TRBV20-1
clone size: NA
CDR3 DNA: TGCAGTGCTAGCGACGGGGCGCGGACGAACACTGAAGCTTTCTTT
CDR3 protein: CSASDGARTNTEAFF

D gene: NA
J gene: TRBJ1-5
V gene: TRBV4-2
clone size: few
CDR3 DNA: TGTGCCAGCAGCCAAGATTCGGGGTCGGCTCAGCCCCAGCATTTT
CDR3 protein: CASSQDSGSAQPQHF

D gene: TRBD2
J gene: TRBJ2-1
V gene: TRBV20-1
clone size: NA
CDR3 DNA: TGCTGTGCTAGCCCCCTAGCGGGGGACTCCTACAATGAGCAGTTCTTC
CDR3 protein: CCASPLAGDSYNEQFF

D gene: TRBD1
J gene: TRBJ1-2
V gene: TRBV7-2
clone size: few
CDR3 DNA: TGTGCCAGCAGCCCCGGGGGACAGGGCACAAACTATGGCTACACCTTC
CDR3 protein: CASSPGGQGTNYGYTF

D gene: NA
J gene: TRBJ1-1
V gene: TRBV18
clone size: NA
CDR3 DNA: TGTGCCAGCTCACCTGACACAGAAATGAACACTGAAGCTTTCTTT
CDR3 protein: CASSPDTEMNTEAFF

D gene: NA
J gene: TRBJ1-2
V gene: TRBV20-1
clone size: NA
CDR3 DNA: TGCAGTGCTGGGGCGGGGGGAGAGGTTGGCGGCTACACCTTC
CDR3 protein: CSAGAGGEVGGYTF

D gene: NA
J gene: TRBJ1-1
V gene: TRBV5-1
clone size: few
CDR3 DNA: TGCGCCAGCAGCTTGCAGGGAGTCACTGAAGCTTTCTTT
CDR3 protein: CASSLQGVTEAFF

D gene: TRBD1
J gene: TRBJ2-7
V gene: TRBV12-3/TRBV12-4
clone size: few
CDR3 DNA: TGTGCCAGCAGGAGGACAGGGCTTAACTACGAGCAGTACTTC
CDR3 protein: CASRRTGLNYEQYF

D gene: NA
J gene: TRBJ1-6
V gene: TRBV6-2/TRBV6-3
clone size: NA
CDR3 DNA: TGTGCCAGCAGTTACGAGCCCTTCGGAGATTCACCCCTCCACTTT
CDR3 protein: CASSYEPFGDSPLHF

D gene: NA
J gene: TRBJ2-3
V gene: TRBV4-1
clone size: NA
CDR3 DNA: TGCGCCAGCAGCCAAGATGGCCTAGGGTTCACAGATACGCAGTATTTT
CDR3 protein: CASSQDGLGFTDTQYF

D gene: NA
J gene: TRBJ2-5
V gene: TRBV12-3/TRBV12-4
clone size: few
CDR3 DNA: TGTGCCAGCAGGCTCGCCGGGAGCGCGGCAGAGACCCAGTACTTC
CDR3 protein: CASRLAGSAAETQYF

D gene: TRBD2
J gene: TRBJ2-5
V gene: TRBV12-3/TRBV12-4
clone size: few
CDR3 DNA: TGTGCCAGCAGTTTACTAGCCCTAGCGGGGCAAGAGACCCAGTACTTC
CDR3 protein: CASSLLALAGQETQYF

D gene: NA
J gene: TRBJ2-5
V gene: TRBV20-1
clone size: few
CDR3 DNA: TGCAGTGCTAGAGATGAGGAGACCCAGTACTTC
CDR3 protein: CSARDEETQYF

D gene: NA
J gene: TRBJ2-3
V gene: TRBV5-6
clone size: few
CDR3 DNA: TGTGCCAGCAGCTTGTCCCCCCTGAAGGGCTACACAGATACGCAGTATTTT
CDR3 protein: CASSLSPLKGYTDTQYF